Shown below are 3 T cell receptor beta chains from a single sample sequenced in a study of early T cells in non-severe SARS-CoV-2 infection (dated by TCRdb to the early 2020s). The library was built by means of 5' RACE. The sequencer listed for this sample is NextSeq 500. TCRdb reprocessing: public reads trimmed at Q25 with fastp, clones called with MiXCR, in-frame beta chains kept. When rows share a CDR3 protein, they turn into one entry using the most common DNA and genes. The sample table records approximately 97,000 distinct CDR3 sequences; around 10% of these occur just once. Approximately 4.7% of the sample is taken by the ten largest. Source: whole blood, taken at baseline. The receptors were sampled from an adult who was a healthcare worker with PCR-confirmed SARS-CoV-2 infection or an uninfected control (not recorded which).

V and J are TRBV28 and TRBJ2-1; 12 positions match TRBD2. CDR1 MDHEN and CDR2 SYDVKM come from the germline V gene. The V and J ends lost 2 bases and 4 bases, in that order; junction bases with no gene match: 6. The CDR3 consists of 17 residues. The CDR3 DNA follows: TGTGCCAGCAGTTTAGCCCTCGGACTAGCGGGATACAATGAGCAGTTCTTC. It specifies CASSLALGLAGYNEQFF.

This clonotype has just a few counts. J is TRBJ2-5 and V is TRBV30; 7 nucleotides line up with TRBD1. J lost 0 bases, V lost 2 bases, and 6 bases had no gene match. The CDR3 consists of 15 residues. Germline CDR1 GTSNPN, CDR2 SVGIG (reference sequence). CDR3: CAWSKTGWDQETQYF. The CDR3 coding sequence is TGTGCCTGGAGTAAGACAGGGTGGGACCAAGAGACCCAGTACTTC.

This clonotype was counted many times. The chain joins TRBV6-5 to TRBJ2-1; 7 bases align to TRBD1. Germline V lookup: CDR1 MNHEY, CDR2 SVGAGI. This CDR3 is 12 amino acids long. J was trimmed by 4 bases and V by 10 bases; bases with no gene match: 4. DNA for the CDR3: TGTGCCACAAGGACAGGATACAATGAGCAGTTCTTC. Protein: CATRTGYNEQFF.